The sequence of this TCR beta chain was determined in a study of blood T cell repertoires in COVID-19 (dated by TCRdb to about 2020). Background on the whole study: Samples covering the acute and convalescent phases of COVID-19 were provided by collaborators in the United States, Italy and Spain. The prospective study material was composed of cDNA or gDNA derived from T cells, B-cell-depleted T cells, or PBMCs. The dataset comprised deeply sampled blood TCRbeta repertoires from subjects exposed to, actively infected with, or recovered from COVID-19. The repertoires were released in a freely available public database meant as a resource for research on the immune response to SARS-CoV-2. Samples were obtained from the ongoing ImmuneRACE study (first 160 participants) and from some 1,200 subjects provided by 6 global collaborators. The sample metadata nearly always contained a de-identified subject ID, COVID-19 status, age in years and sex. Where HLA class I and class II types were available, the types were taken from metadata supplied by the sample provider, not from assay-based typing.

The collaborating institutions used their own protocols to collect whole blood in K2EDTA tubes. Collaborator samples were shipped for TCRbeta analysis as frozen whole blood, isolated PBMCs, or DNA extracted from either sample type. Based on the germline V gene, the CDR1 and CDR2 sequences are MNHEY and SVGAGI. The CDR3 contains 15 residues, cysteine and phenylalanine counted. Only the CDR3 portion is preserved as DNA: 45 bases, with reading frame beginning at the first base. V loses 6 bases of germline sequence and J loses 0 bases, and the interval between the two ends is 11 bases. What the authors observed across the whole study: The quantity of clinical and demographic metadata differed by source and by participant and was supplied without curation.

TCRbeta CDR3 regions were amplified from genomic DNA by means of the immunoSEQ Assay, a bias-controlled multiplex PCR. On the study's bioinformatics: Nucleated cell counts per sample were estimated from amplification of reference gene primers within the assay. To quantify the absolute abundance of each unique TCRbeta CDR3 rearrangement, sequence reads were collapsed and filtered. Productive Simpson clonality was computed per sample as the square root of Simpson's diversity index over productive rearrangements. TCRdb obtained this table from immuneACCESS and retained in-frame rearrangements with V and J assigned. These tables miss some clones; where compared with another copy, unresolved V genes account for less than half of the shortfall, and the remainder is unexplained. The DNA gave D and trimming, while V, J and clone size come from that table. The sample table lists under 60,000 clones, 90% of them with a count of one. The top ten clonotypes cover roughly 3.9% of the sample.

With regard to this clone: The target of this receptor is not known. Base qualities are not recorded, but no much larger clone differs from it by a single base.

Here the chain combines TRBV6-5 and TRBJ1-4; the D gene is perhaps TRBD1, on 5 matching bases. The sequence came from a man over 45 with acute or convalescent COVID-19. Sequences were obtained from peripheral blood. The encoded CDR3 is CASRPTASTNEKLFF. The bases are TGTGCCAGCAGACCGACAGCCTCAACTAATGAAAAACTGTTTTTT.